This T cell receptor (beta chain) was captured by sequencing in a study of immune cell composition in non-small cell lung cancer. Whole-study findings and limits: Lung adenocarcinomas had lower top 10 clone scores and clonality than squamous tumours. Tumour TCR-beta clonality was not significantly tied to smoking pack-years.

Points on this clone: Its antigen is not known.

Germline CDR1 SGHAT, CDR2 FQNNGV. This CDR3 is 14 amino acids long. Trimming took 1 base from V and 7 from J, leaving 13 bases between them. Using immunoSEQ multiplex PCR, the repertoire was profiled, and TCRdb retains in-frame clones only, with some absent. Here the sample spans 5,500 to 6,000 clones, roughly 73% being singletons. Sequenced input: lung tumor tissue. The clonotype originates from a human donor with non-small cell lung cancer. This chain uses TRBV11-2 with TRBJ1-1, with D maybe TRBD1 (6 bases). For the CDR3, the DNA is TGTGCCAGCAGCTTAGGAGGCGGGGGCTTTGAAGCTTTCTTT. This translates into CASSLGGGGFEAFF.